One sample yielded the 25 T cell receptor beta chains listed below, sequenced in a study of CD8 T cells in Susac syndrome. cDNA came from approximately 0.5 to 1 ug RNA primed by random hexamers. TCRdb itself ran the immunoSEQ multiplex PCR reads through MiXCR, one entry per CDR3 protein. In the table there are about 150,000 distinct CDR3 sequences, approximately 93% of which are singletons. The material sequenced was CD4+ T cells from PBMCs. The receptors originated from a human donor with multiple sclerosis.

This chain joins TRBV6-5 and TRBJ2-5; tentatively, D is TRBD2 (6 bases). Trimming removed 6 bases at V and 5 bases at J, with 16 bases between. This CDR3 has 14 residues. Germline values: CDR1 MNHEY, CDR2 SVGAGI. This chain's CDR3 is CASSQRALGETQYF. The DNA for the CDR3 is TGTGCCAGCAGCCAGCGGGCCCTGGGGGAGACCCAGTACTTC.

The gene calls are TRBV19 and TRBJ2-2; TRBD1 or TRBD2 may be the D gene (5 bases each). This CDR3 has 14 residues. The V end lost 6 bases, the J end lost 4 bases, and 12 bases lay between the germline ends. Germline CDR1 is LNHDA and CDR2 is SQIVND (reference sequence). The CDR3 is CASRGQGRTGELFF. The CDR3 DNA is TGTGCCAGTAGAGGGCAGGGACGCACCGGGGAGCTGTTTTTT.

The chain combines TRBV12-5 with TRBJ1-6; TRBD1 is a possible D gene (5 bases). The CDR3 is 13 residues long. Trimming cost V 2 bases and J 11 bases, with 10 bases left between them. CDR1 is LGHNT and CDR2 is FRNRAP in the germline V gene. CDR3 sequence: CASGLREGTPLHF. Here the CDR3 DNA reads TGTGCTAGTGGTTTGAGGGAGGGGACACCCCTCCACTTT.

The chain employs TRBV6-5 and TRBJ1-6; D perhaps matches TRBD1 (5 bases). The CDR3 runs 15 residues. Trimming took off 2 bases at V and 10 bases at J, with 15 bases between the two ends. Germline values: CDR1 MNHEY, CDR2 SVGAGI. The CDR3 spells CASSYGEGYGSPLHF. In DNA, the CDR3 is TGTGCCAGCAGTTACGGGGAGGGGTACGGGTCACCCCTCCACTTT.

The chain joins TRBV10-3 to TRBJ1-2; 7 bases are shared with TRBD1. The germline CDR1 and CDR2 sequences are ENHRY and SYGVKD. V lost 3 bases and J lost 4; bases outside the gene matches: 11. There are 16 residues in the CDR3. CDR3: CAISEPATGVGYGYTF. CDR3 DNA: TGTGCCATCAGTGAACCCGCAACAGGGGTGGGCTATGGCTACACCTTC.

The CDR3 DNA sequence: TGTGCCAGCAGCTTGGCCCCGGGACAGCCTTTCGGCTACACCTTC. Its protein product is CASSLAPGQPFGYTF. This chain links TRBV5-6 with TRBJ1-2; TRBD1 agrees at 7 bases. The CDR3 has 15 amino acids. Germline V gene lookup returns CDR1 SGHDT and CDR2 YYEEEE. Losses at the gene ends were 0 bases for V and 8 bases for J; bases not matched to a gene: 10.

The CDR3 spells CASSQGSGSYNEQFF. The CDR3 nucleotides are TGTGCCAGCAGCCAGGGGTCAGGATCCTACAATGAGCAGTTCTTC. The chain carries TRBV7-9 and TRBJ2-1, with D possibly being TRBD1 (6 bases). Trimming removed 5 bases from V and 1 base from J, with 12 bases in between. Germline CDR1 is SEHNR and CDR2 is FQNEAQ (reference sequence). There are 15 residues in the CDR3.

The V call is TRBV21-1, the J call TRBJ2-7; TRBD1, the D gene given by the table, was not confirmed from the DNA. TRBV21-1 is recorded as a pseudogene. This CDR3 has 17 residues. CDR3 nucleotide sequence: TGTGCCAGCAGCAAAAAGGGGATAGAGGACAGAGGCTACGAGCAGTACTTC. Translating gives CASSKKGIEDRGYEQYF.

The V and J genes are TRBV2 and TRBJ2-2; D is uncertain. The CDR3 extends over 12 amino acids. Trimming cost V 5 bases and J 8 bases, with 9 bases left between them. Germline V lookup: CDR1 SNHLY, CDR2 FYNNEI. The CDR3 loop is CASSSDRGELFF. Written as DNA, the CDR3 is TGTGCCAGCAGTTCCGACCGGGGGGAGCTGTTTTTT.

J is TRBJ1-1 and V is TRBV20-1; the D gene is possibly TRBD1 (5 bases). CDR1 is DFQATT and CDR2 is SNEGSKA in the germline V gene (reference sequence). The CDR3 sequence is 15 residues long. V dropped 3 bases and J dropped 0 bases, with 14 bases sitting between them. The CDR3: CSARVGGNMNTEAFF. The CDR3 nucleotides read TGCAGTGCTAGGGTGGGGGGTAACATGAACACTGAAGCTTTCTTT.

V gene TRBV7-2 combines with J gene TRBJ1-3, with 9 bases lining up with TRBD1. J lost 5 bases, V lost 8 bases, and 1 base had no gene match. Germline lookup yields CDR1 SGHTA and CDR2 FQGNSA. CDR3 length: 12 residues. The CDR3: CASGTGRNTIYF. CDR3 DNA: TGTGCCAGCGGGACAGGGAGAAACACCATATATTTT. The full variable domain, in which reference TRBV7-2 and TRBJ1-3 provide the parts outside the CDR3, is GAGVSQSPSNKVTEKGKDVELRCDPISGHTALYWYRQSLGQGLEFLIYFQGNSAPDKSGLPSDRFSAERTGGSVSTLTIQRTQQEDSAVYLCASGTGRNTIYFGEGSWLTVV.

V usage is TRBV12-5 and J usage is TRBJ2-1, with a possible D match to TRBD2 (6 bases). Between the trimmed V and J ends, which lost 3 bases and 0 bases, there was a span of 12 bases. The germline CDR1 and CDR2 sequences are LGHNT and FRNRAP. The CDR3 consists of 16 residues. CDR3 protein: CASGFGGTSSYNEQFF. For the CDR3, the DNA is TGTGCTAGTGGTTTTGGCGGGACCAGCTCCTACAATGAGCAGTTCTTC.

This clonotype has just a few counts. The chain is built from TRBV7-9 and TRBJ1-3; D is undetermined. CDR1 is SEHNR, CDR2 FQNEAQ, per germline (reference sequence). This CDR3 comprises 14 residues. Deletions cut 6 bases from V and 0 bases from J, with 9 bases between. CDR3 DNA: TGTGCCAGCAGTTTACTAAGCTCTGGAAACACCATATATTTT. It is translated as CASSLLSSGNTIYF.

The gene calls are TRBV6-2 or TRBV6-3 and TRBJ2-1; 9 bases map to TRBD2. Germline V gene sequence: CDR1 MNHEY, CDR2 SVGEGT. The CDR3 runs to 16 residues. The V gene end was trimmed by 1 base and the J gene end by 6 bases; junction bases not matched to a gene: 7. The CDR3 region is CASSYFRAGGVNEQFF. Here the CDR3 DNA reads TGTGCCAGCAGTTACTTCAGGGCGGGGGGGGTCAATGAGCAGTTCTTC.

The gene calls are TRBV20-1 and TRBJ1-1, with no clear D. The germline gives CDR1 DFQATT, CDR2 SNEGSKA (reference sequence). V was shortened by 4 bases and J by 8 bases, with 17 bases between the two germline ends. The CDR3 spans 13 residues. The CDR3 reads CSAMPSTSGEAFF. In nucleotides, the CDR3 is TGCAGTGCTATGCCCAGCACCTCGGGCGAAGCTTTCTTT.

The rearrangement links TRBV20-1 to TRBJ2-7; 9 nucleotides line up with TRBD2. Germline V gene data show CDR1 as DFQATT and CDR2 as SNEGSKA (reference sequence). The CDR3 has 16 residues. The CDR3 is CRVWTSDKDGGDEQYF. CDR3 nucleotides: TGCAGGGTTTGGACTAGCGACAAAGACGGGGGTGACGAGCAGTACTTC.

The J gene is TRBJ1-1, the V gene TRBV27; D not resolved. The germline V and J ends were trimmed by 3 bases and 1 base, with 6 bases remaining between them. Germline CDR1 reads MNHEY; CDR2 reads SMNVEV (reference sequence). The CDR3 has 13 amino acids. The DNA of the CDR3 is TGTGCCAGCAGTTTCTGGGGGAACACTGAAGCTTTCTTT. As protein: CASSFWGNTEAFF.

This sequence joins TRBV3-1 and TRBJ1-3; D not resolved. The V end lost 0 bases, the J end lost 0 bases, and 6 bases lay between the germline ends. Per the germline V gene, CDR1 is LGHDT and CDR2 is YNNKEL (reference sequence). The CDR3 has 15 residues. CDR3 sequence (DNA): TGTGCCAGCAGCCAAGAAGGGAGCTCTGGAAACACCATATATTTT. Amino acids: CASSQEGSSGNTIYF.

The rearrangement joins TRBV6-6 to TRBJ1-2, with TRBD1 matching over 9 bases. Germline CDR1 reads MNHNY; CDR2 reads SVGAGI (reference sequence). Unmatched junction bases numbered 9, after V lost 8 bases and J lost 2 bases. This CDR3 is 15 amino acids long. CDR3 bases: TGTGCCAGCGGGGGTGCCGGACAGGGGAACTATGGCTACACCTTC. Amino acid sequence: CASGGAGQGNYGYTF.

This sequence joins TRBV5-1 and TRBJ1-5; possibly TRBD1 for D (6 bases). Germline CDR1 reads SGHRS; CDR2 reads YFSETQ. Trimming stripped 0 bases from V and 0 bases from J, with 10 bases between. The CDR3 is 16 residues long. CDR3 protein: CASSLDRQDSNQPQHF. Written as DNA, the CDR3 is TGCGCCAGCAGCTTGGACAGACAGGATAGCAATCAGCCCCAGCATTTT.

The chain employs TRBV6-5 and TRBJ2-7; 8 positions agree with TRBD2. CDR1 is MNHEY and CDR2 is SVGAGI in the germline V gene. Trimming cost V 5 bases and J 10 bases; bases outside gene matches: 4. The CDR3 runs to 11 residues. CDR3 in DNA: TGTGCCAGCAGTCGCGGGGGGCTCCAGTACTTC. Its protein is CASSRGGLQYF.

This chain uses TRBV6-5 with TRBJ2-7; D gene ambiguous. The germline V gene has CDR1 MNHEY and CDR2 SVGAGI. The CDR3 spans 15 residues. Deletions cut 6 bases from V and 3 bases from J, with 18 bases between. CDR3 residues: CASSLGPTIGYEQYF. The CDR3 DNA reads TGTGCCAGCAGCCTTGGGCCCACTATCGGCTACGAGCAGTACTTC.

This chain uses TRBV18 with TRBJ2-7; 8 nucleotides align to TRBD1. CDR1 KGHSH and CDR2 LQKENI come from the germline V gene. The CDR3 is 15 amino acids. J gave up 3 bases and V 6 bases, and 10 bases lay outside the gene matches. This CDR3 is CASSQGTGLYYEQYF. Here the CDR3 DNA reads TGTGCCAGCTCGCAGGGGACAGGCCTTTACTACGAGCAGTACTTC.

Note on this clonotype: An end of the junction differs from the germline gene, which may be a read error. The chain joins TRBV5-4 to TRBJ2-6; D is tentatively TRBD1 or TRBD2 (6 bases each). CDR3 length equals 15 residues. Germline CDR1 reads SGHNT; CDR2 reads YYREEE (reference sequence). CDR3 residues: CASSLGGAGANVLIF. The DNA of the CDR3 is TGTGCCAGCAGCTTGGGGGGGGCTGGGGCCAACGTCCTGATTTTC.

The rearrangement uses TRBV18 and TRBJ2-7; 10 positions match TRBD2. The CDR3 length is 15 residues. Per germline, CDR1 KGHSH and CDR2 LQKENI. V was pared by 3 bases and J by 4 bases, with 6 bases of the junction left unmatched. The CDR3: CASSPAGLASYEQYF. CDR3 nucleotides: TGTGCCAGCTCACCCGCGGGACTAGCGAGTTACGAGCAGTACTTC.